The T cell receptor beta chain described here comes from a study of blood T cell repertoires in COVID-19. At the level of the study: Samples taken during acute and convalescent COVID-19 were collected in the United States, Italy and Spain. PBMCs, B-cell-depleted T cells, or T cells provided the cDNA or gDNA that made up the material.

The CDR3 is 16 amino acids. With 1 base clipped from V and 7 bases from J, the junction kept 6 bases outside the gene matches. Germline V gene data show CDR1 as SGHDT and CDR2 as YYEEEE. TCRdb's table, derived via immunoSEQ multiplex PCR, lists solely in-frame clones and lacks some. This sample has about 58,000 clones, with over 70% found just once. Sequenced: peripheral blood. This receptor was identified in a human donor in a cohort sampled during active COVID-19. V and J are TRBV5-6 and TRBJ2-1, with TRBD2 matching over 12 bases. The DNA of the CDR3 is TGTGCCAGCAGCTTGCGACTAGCGGGGGTGATTAATGAGCAGTTCTTC. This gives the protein CASSLRLAGVINEQFF.